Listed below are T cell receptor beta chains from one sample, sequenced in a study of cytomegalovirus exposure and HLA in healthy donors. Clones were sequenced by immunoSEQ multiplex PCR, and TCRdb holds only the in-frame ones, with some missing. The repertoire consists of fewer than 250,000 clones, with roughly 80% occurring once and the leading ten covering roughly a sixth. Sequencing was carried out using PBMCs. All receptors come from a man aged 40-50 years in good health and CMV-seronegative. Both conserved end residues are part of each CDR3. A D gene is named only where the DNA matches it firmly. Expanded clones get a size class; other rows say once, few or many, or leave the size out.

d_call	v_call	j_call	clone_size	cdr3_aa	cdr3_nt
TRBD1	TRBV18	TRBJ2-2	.	CASSPRGQQNTGELFF	TGTGCCAGCTCACCCAGGGGACAGCAGAACACCGGGGAGCTGTTTTTT
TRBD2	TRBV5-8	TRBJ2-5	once	CASSLVVAGGETQYF	TGTGCCAGCAGCTTGGTGGTAGCGGGGGGAGAGACCCAGTACTTC
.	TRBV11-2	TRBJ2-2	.	CASSPQLSQGELFF	TGTGCCAGCAGCCCGCAACTCTCACAGGGGGAGCTGTTTTTT
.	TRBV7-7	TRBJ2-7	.	CASSPEASSYEQYF	TGTGCCAGCTCCCCTGAAGCTAGCTCCTACGAGCAGTACTTC
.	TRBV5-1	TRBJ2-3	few	CASSLGGGGTDTQYF	TGCGCCAGCAGCTTGGGTGGCGGTGGAACAGATACGCAGTATTTT
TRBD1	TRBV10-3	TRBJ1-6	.	CAISVTGGANSPLHF	TGTGCCATCAGTGTGACAGGGGGCGCAAATTCACCCCTCCACTTT
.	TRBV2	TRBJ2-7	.	CASSEWRLYLYEQYF	TGTGCCAGCAGTGAATGGCGGCTTTACCTCTACGAGCAGTACTTC
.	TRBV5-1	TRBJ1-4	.	CASSTGGTNEKLFF	TGCGCCAGCAGCACCGGGGGTACTAATGAAAAACTGTTTTTT
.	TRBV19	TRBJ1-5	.	CAAGSDQPQHF	TGTGCCGCGGGATCGGATCAGCCCCAGCATTTT
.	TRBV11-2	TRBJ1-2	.	CASSLDLGQAYGYTF	TGTGCCAGCAGCTTAGATCTAGGACAAGCATATGGCTACACCTTC
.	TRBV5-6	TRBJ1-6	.	CASSYKTASGSPLHF	TGTGCCAGCAGCTATAAGACGGCGTCGGGTTCACCCCTCCACTTT
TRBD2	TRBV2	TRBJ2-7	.	CASSRTSGGTYEQYF	TGTGCCAGCAGTCGGACTAGCGGGGGAACCTACGAGCAGTACTTC
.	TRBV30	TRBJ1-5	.	CAWSWQGNQPQHF	TGTGCCTGGAGTTGGCAGGGGAATCAGCCCCAGCATTTT
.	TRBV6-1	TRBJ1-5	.	CASSEAMTGHQPQHF	TGTGCCAGCAGTGAAGCAATGACAGGCCATCAGCCCCAGCATTTT
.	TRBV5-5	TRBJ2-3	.	CASRGGGQRMYTQYF	TGTGCCAGCAGAGGGGGTGGGCAGCGCATGTATACGCAGTATTTT
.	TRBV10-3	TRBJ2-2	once	CAISEPPNSPRRNTGELFF	TGTGCCATCAGTGAGCCCCCTAATAGCCCACGACGGAACACCGGGGAGCTGTTTTTT
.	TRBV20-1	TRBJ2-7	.	CSARGGYEQYF	TGCAGTGCTAGGGGGGGATACGAGCAGTACTTC
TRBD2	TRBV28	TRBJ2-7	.	CASSSLGGRGYEQYF	TGTGCCAGCAGTTCTCTGGGCGGGAGGGGCTACGAGCAGTACTTC
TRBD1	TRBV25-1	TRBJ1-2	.	CASSTLVGQGLNYGYTF	TGTGCCAGCAGTACCTTGGTGGGACAGGGGTTAAACTATGGCTACACCTTC
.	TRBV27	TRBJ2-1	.	CASSLIGDLLNEQFF	TGTGCCAGCAGTTTAATTGGGGACTTGCTGAATGAGCAGTTCTTC
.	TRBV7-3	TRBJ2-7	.	CASSLDFGEQYF	TGTGCCAGCAGCTTAGATTTCGGGGAGCAGTACTTC
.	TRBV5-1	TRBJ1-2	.	CASSAPGVTAYGYTF	TGCGCCAGCAGCGCCCCAGGGGTAACGGCCTATGGCTACACCTTC
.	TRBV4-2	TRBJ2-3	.	CASSQEVVPRRDTQYF	TGTGCCAGCAGCCAAGAAGTGGTCCCTCGCCGGGATACGCAGTATTTT
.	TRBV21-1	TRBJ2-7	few	CASSTAHRQGEQYEQYF	TGTGCCAGCAGCACTGCGCACAGACAGGGGGAACAATACGAGCAGTACTTC
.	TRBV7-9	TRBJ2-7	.	CASSSTGTHLYEQYF	TGTGCCAGCAGCTCAACCGGGACACACCTCTACGAGCAGTACTTC
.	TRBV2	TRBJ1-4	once	CASSPQVGQKLFF	TGTGCCAGCAGTCCACAGGTCGGACAAAAACTGTTTTTT
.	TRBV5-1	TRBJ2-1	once	CASSGGTANNEQFF	TGCGCCAGCAGCGGAGGGACAGCAAACAATGAGCAGTTCTTC
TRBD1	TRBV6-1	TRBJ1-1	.	CASRGQGAGDTEAFF	TGTGCCAGCAGGGGACAGGGGGCTGGGGACACTGAAGCTTTCTTT
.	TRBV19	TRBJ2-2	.	CASSIQGNGELFF	TGTGCCAGTAGTATCCAGGGAAACGGGGAGCTGTTTTTT
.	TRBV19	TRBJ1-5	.	CASSMVAGMVDQPQHF	TGTGCCAGTAGTATGGTGGCGGGGATGGTGGATCAGCCCCAGCATTTT
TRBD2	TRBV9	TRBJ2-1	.	CASSVVGSGSLNEQFF	TGTGCCAGCAGCGTAGTGGGAAGCGGGAGTTTGAATGAGCAGTTCTTC
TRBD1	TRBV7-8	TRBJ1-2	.	CASSQTGYGYTF	TGTGCCAGCAGCCAGACAGGGTATGGCTACACCTTC
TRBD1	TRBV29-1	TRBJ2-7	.	CSVEGLDRGDYEQYF	TGCAGCGTTGAGGGTTTAGACAGGGGGGATTACGAGCAGTACTTC
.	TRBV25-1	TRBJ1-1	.	CASSENSPNTEAFF	TGTGCCAGCAGTGAAAACAGCCCGAACACTGAAGCTTTCTTT